This entry describes one T cell receptor beta chain. The data were taken from a study of blood T cell repertoires in COVID-19. The authors' processing: Nucleated cell counts were estimated from reference gene primer amplification. This table comes from immunoSEQ multiplex PCR, and its TCRdb copy is limited to in-frame clones, with some not included. V and J calls and clone size are copied from that table; D and trimming were computed from the DNA. Counted here are 250,000 to 350,000 clones, about 81% occurring once; the ten biggest clones make up roughly 1.6%. Enrolment of Seattle patients took place during active infection, and they were followed longitudinally. The sample comprised peripheral blood. The sequence derives from a human donor with COVID-19, enrolled during active disease. The donor label of this sample is uncertain.

The CDR3 nucleotides are TGTGCCAGCAGCATAACACCGTTCGAGCAGTACTTC. Encoded protein: CASSITPFEQYF. This chain uses TRBV6-5 with TRBJ2-7, with D uncertain. Germline CDR1 and CDR2: MNHEY and SVGAGI. The CDR3 sequence is 12 residues long. V shed 6 bases and J shed 6 bases, with 12 bases lying between them.